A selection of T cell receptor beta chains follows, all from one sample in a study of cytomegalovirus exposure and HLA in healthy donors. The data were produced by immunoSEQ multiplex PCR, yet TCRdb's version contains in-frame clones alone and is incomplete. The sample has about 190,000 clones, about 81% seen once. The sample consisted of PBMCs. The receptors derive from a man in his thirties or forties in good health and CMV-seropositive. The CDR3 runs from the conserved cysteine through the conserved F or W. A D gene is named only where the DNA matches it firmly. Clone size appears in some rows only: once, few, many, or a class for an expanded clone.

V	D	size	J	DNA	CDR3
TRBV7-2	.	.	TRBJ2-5	TGTGCCAGCAGCTTAAAGGAGGGGGTAGCGGGAGAGACCCAGTACTTC	CASSLKEGVAGETQYF
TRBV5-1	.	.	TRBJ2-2	TGCGCCAGCGGGAGAGTCGGGCAGGCGAACACCGGGGAGCTGTTTTTT	CASGRVGQANTGELFF
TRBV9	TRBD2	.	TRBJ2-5	TGTGCCAGCAGCCCGTGGACTAGCGGAGGCGGGGAGACCCAGTACTTC	CASSPWTSGGGETQYF
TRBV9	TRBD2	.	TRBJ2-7	TGTGCCAGCAGCGTAGAGGGGGGACTAGCCTACGAGCAGTACTTC	CASSVEGGLAYEQYF
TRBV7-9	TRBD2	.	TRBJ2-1	TGTGCCAGCAGCCGCCTCGGCGGGGGGAAGGGAAATGAGCAGTTCTTC	CASSRLGGGKGNEQFF
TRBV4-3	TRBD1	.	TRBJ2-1	TGCGCCAGCAGCCGCGACAGGGATAACTACAATGAGCAGTTCTTC	CASSRDRDNYNEQFF
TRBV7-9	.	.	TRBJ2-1	TGTGCCAGCAGCGCCCGGATGGGCTTCGGGGGTGAGAATGAGCAGTTCTTC	CASSARMGFGGENEQFF
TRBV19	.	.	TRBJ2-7	TGTGCCAGTAGTTCCGTGGCAGGGGATGAGCAGTACTTC	CASSSVAGDEQYF
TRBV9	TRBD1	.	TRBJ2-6	TGTGCCAGCAGGCCGGGACAGGGTATATCCGGGGCCAACGTCCTGACTTTC	CASRPGQGISGANVLTF
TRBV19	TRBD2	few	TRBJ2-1	TGTGCCAGTAGTATAGAGCCTAGCGGTCCCTACAATGAGCAGTTCTTC	CASSIEPSGPYNEQFF
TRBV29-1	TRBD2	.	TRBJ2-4	TGCAGCGTTGGGGGGGGAAAAGCCAAAAACATTCAGTACTTC	CSVGGGKAKNIQYF
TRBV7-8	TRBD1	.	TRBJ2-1	TGTGCCAGCAGAATACAGGGGAAAGGGCTCTACAATGAGCAGTTCTTC	CASRIQGKGLYNEQFF
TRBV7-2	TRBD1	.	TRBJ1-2	TGTGCCAGCAGCCCTACGCAGGGGGTGCCCGGCGGCTACACCTTC	CASSPTQGVPGGYTF
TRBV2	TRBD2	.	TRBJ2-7	TGTGCCAGCAGTGAAGGGACTAGCTTGTACGAGCAGTACTTC	CASSEGTSLYEQYF
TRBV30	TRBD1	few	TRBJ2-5	TGTGCCTGGAGTTATGGGACAGGGGGCTTAAAAGAGACCCAGTACTTC	CAWSYGTGGLKETQYF
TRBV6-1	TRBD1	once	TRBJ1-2	TGTGCCAGCAGTGCAAGGGGGCTCGGCGGCTACACCTTC	CASSARGLGGYTF
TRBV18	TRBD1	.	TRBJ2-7	TGTGCCAGCTCACCCTCGAGACAGGGCTCCTACGAGCAGTACTTC	CASSPSRQGSYEQYF
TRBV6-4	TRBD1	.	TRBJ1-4	TGTGCCAGCAGGCAGGGACAGGGCCATGAAAAACTGTTTTTT	CASRQGQGHEKLFF
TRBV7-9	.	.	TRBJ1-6	TGTGCCAGCAGCCCCCCCGGGGTAGATTCACCCCTCCACTTT	CASSPPGVDSPLHF
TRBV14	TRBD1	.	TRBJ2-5	TGTGCCAGCAGCCGGGGACAGTTGGAGACCCAGTACTTC	CASSRGQLETQYF
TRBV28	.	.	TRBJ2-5	TGTGCCAGCAGTCTCCCGGGAGCGGAGACCCAGTACTTC	CASSLPGAETQYF
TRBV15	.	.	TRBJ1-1	TGTGCCACCAGCAGAGGTGACCGGGAAACGGGTGTGAACACTGAAGCTTTCTTT	CATSRGDRETGVNTEAFF
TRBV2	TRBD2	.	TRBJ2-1	TGTGCCAGCAGTGATACCCCCGCTAGGACTAGCGGGGATGAGCAGTTCTTC	CASSDTPARTSGDEQFF
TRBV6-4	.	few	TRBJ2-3	TGTGCCAGCAGTGCCAGACTTCGGGATACGCAGTATTTT	CASSARLRDTQYF
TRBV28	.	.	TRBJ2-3	TGTGCCGGGGCAAGGGTATCTGCAGATACGCAGTATTTT	CAGARVSADTQYF
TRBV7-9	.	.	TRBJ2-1	TGTGCCAGCAGCTTAGCTGGGGGGAGGAATGAGCAGTTCTTC	CASSLAGGRNEQFF
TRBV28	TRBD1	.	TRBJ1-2	TGTGCCAGCTCTGAGACAGGGACAAGGGGCTACACCTTC	CASSETGTRGYTF
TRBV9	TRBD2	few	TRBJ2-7	TGTGCCAGCAGCGTAGGGGCAGCGGGGAAGGCGGAGCAGTACTTC	CASSVGAAGKAEQYF
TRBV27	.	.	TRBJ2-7	TGTGCCAGCAGCTTTTTCACCAGCTCCCCCCCGGGAAACGAGCAGTACTTC	CASSFFTSSPPGNEQYF
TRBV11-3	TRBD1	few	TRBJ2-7	TGTGCCAGCAGCTTCGGACAGGACTACGAGCAGTACTTC	CASSFGQDYEQYF
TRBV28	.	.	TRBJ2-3	TGTGCCAGCAGGGCCCGTACAGATACGCAGTATTTT	CASRARTDTQYF
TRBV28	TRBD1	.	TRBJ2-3	TGTGCCAGCAGCCCCAGGGGGTGGGGGAAACCCTCATATACGCAGTATTTT	CASSPRGWGKPSYTQYF
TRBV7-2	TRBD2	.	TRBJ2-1	TGTGCCAGCAGCCGGACTAGCGGGGACTACAATGAGCAGTTCTTC	CASSRTSGDYNEQFF
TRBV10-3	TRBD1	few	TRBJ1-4	TGTGCCATCAGTGAGACCGACAGGGGAACAACTAATGAAAAACTGTTTTTT	CAISETDRGTTNEKLFF
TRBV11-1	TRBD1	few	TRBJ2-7	TGTGCCAGCAGCTTAACCGATACAGGGGGCTTCTCCTACGAGCAGTACTTC	CASSLTDTGGFSYEQYF
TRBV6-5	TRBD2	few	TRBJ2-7	TGTGCCAGCAGTCGTGACTGGGGGGGGTACGAGCAGTACTTC	CASSRDWGGYEQYF
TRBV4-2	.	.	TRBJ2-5	TGTGCCAGCAGCCAAGTGGTGAGCGGAGGATGGGAGACCCAGTACTTC	CASSQVVSGGWETQYF